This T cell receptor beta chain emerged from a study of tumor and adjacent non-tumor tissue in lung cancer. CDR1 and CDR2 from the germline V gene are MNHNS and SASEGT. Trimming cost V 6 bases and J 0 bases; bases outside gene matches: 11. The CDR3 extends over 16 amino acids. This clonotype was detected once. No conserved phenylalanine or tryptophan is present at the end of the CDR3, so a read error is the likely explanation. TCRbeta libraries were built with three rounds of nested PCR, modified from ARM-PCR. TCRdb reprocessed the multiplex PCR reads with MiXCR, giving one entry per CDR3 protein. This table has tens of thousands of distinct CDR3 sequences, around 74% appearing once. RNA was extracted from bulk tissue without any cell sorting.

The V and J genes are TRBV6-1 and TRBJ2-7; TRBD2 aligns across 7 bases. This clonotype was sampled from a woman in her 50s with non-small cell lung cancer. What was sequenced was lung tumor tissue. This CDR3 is CASSQTGRPSSYEQYL. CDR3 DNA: TGTGCCAGCAGCCAAACCGGGAGGCCTAGCTCCTACGAGCAGTACCTC.